This T cell receptor (beta chain) was documented in a study of shared T cell receptors in the human thymus (dated by TCRdb to the early 2020s). Study-wide context: The study examined how self-reactive, shared T-cell receptor alpha chains are generated in the human thymus.

V is trimmed back by 10 bases and J by 6 bases, and the junction contains 11 bases that no gene match accounts for. Taken from cysteine to phenylalanine, the CDR3 has 13 residues. The sequence is cut down to CDR3 DNA, 39 bases in frame from base 1. The germline V gene (reference sequence) provides CDR1 PRHDT and CDR2 FYEKMQ. For this clone: Its target antigen remains unknown. No base qualities exist here, and no much larger clone lies one base off it.

The library was built by means of the immunoSEQ multiplex PCR assay. The immuneACCESS repertoire file appears here via TCRdb, limited to in-frame rearrangements. These files lack a portion of the clones; in checked studies, under half of the deficit traces to unresolved V genes, and the cause of the others is not known. This sample holds 640,000 or so clones; approximately 87% were observed only once. The ten largest clones represent roughly 0.0087% of the sample. In addition, the sample was reused for a study of human thymus T cells. From the second report: The donors were immunologically healthy infants in Finland who had open corrective cardiac surgery for congenital heart defects. The thymus tissue came from surgical resects taken out during corrective cardiac surgery. V and J gene segment usage appeared biased in both thymic and peripheral blood repertoires. According to the related research, thymic TCR repertoires were highly overlapping among unrelated individuals. The study described the TCR alpha and beta repertoires in under 10 infant thymus samples and four matching peripheral blood samples. The infant donors were about 6 to 244 days old, and the cohort included five to seven males and a couple of females. After being mechanically released from the tissue, thymocytes were kept at -70 degrees C in pellets of about 10-32 million cells. Genomic DNA was extracted from frozen cell pellets with a QIAsymphony instrument. The immunoSEQ multiplex PCR assay was used to amplify the TCRB and TCRAD loci from a standardized quantity of quality-controlled genomic DNA. The V(D)J region was spanned by amplicons of a length sufficient to cover the CDR3 and to identify V and J genes. The amplicons were sequenced on an Illumina platform via the commercial immunoSEQ service. Primer bias and sequencing errors were corrected as previously described, and TCRAD and TCRB definitions were based on the IMGT database. The repertoires were analysed using immunoSEQ Analyzer 3.0 and VDJTools for basic statistics, V/J segment usage, diversity estimates, rarefaction and pairwise overlap. To estimate diversity, the Chao1, ChaoE, Efron-Thisted, Shannon and inverse Simpson indices were applied, and diversity was also estimated on datasets down-sampled to the smallest sample. Repertoire overlap was assessed by strict matching of CDR3 nucleotide sequence, V gene and J gene, and clustering was done by Jaccard-based multidimensional scaling. On average, thymus samples yielded roughly 800,000 unique TCRB clonotypes, whereas blood samples yielded approximately 84,000.

What was sequenced was thymocytes. Here the chain combines TRBV13 and TRBJ2-5; TRBD1 lines up with 7 middle nucleotides. The receptor was derived from a boy in the first two years of life with a congenital heart defect. Donor details come from another sample of the same person, matched by shared clones. The DNA sequence reads TGTGCCACCACGAGGGGGCTGAGGAAGACCCAGTACTTC. It is translated as CATTRGLRKTQYF.